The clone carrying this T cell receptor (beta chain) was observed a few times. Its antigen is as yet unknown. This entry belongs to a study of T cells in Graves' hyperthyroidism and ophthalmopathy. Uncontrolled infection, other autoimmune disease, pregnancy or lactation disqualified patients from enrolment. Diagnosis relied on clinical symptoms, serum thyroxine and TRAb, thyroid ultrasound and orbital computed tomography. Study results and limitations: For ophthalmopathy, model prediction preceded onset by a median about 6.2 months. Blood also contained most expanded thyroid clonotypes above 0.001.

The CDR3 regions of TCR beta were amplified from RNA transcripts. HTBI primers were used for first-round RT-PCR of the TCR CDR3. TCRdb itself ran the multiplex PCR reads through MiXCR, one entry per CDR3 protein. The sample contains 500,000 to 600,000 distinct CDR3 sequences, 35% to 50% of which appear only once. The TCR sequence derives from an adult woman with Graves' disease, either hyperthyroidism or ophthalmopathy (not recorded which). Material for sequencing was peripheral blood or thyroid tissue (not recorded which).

CDR3 sequence (DNA): TGCAGTGCTAGAGATGTAGGGGGCCAAGAGACCCAGTACTTC. Protein sequence: CSARDVGGQETQYF. The rearrangement joins TRBV20-1 to TRBJ2-5; a possible D gene is TRBD1 (6 bases). V lost 0 bases and J lost 1, with 9 bases in between. The CDR3 is 14 amino acids. Germline-derived CDR1 and CDR2 are DFQATT and SNEGSKA (reference sequence).